One sample yielded the 3 T cell receptor beta chains listed below, sequenced in a study of T cells in Graves' hyperthyroidism and ophthalmopathy. Template material for amplifying TCR beta CDR3 regions consisted of RNA transcripts. Initially, a first-round RT-PCR of the TCR CDR3 employed the HTBI primer set. One entry per CDR3 protein, called by TCRdb with MiXCR from the multiplex PCR reads. The table has over 550,000 distinct CDR3 sequences, approximately 15% seen once. Sample: blood. These receptors all stem from a woman younger than 35 with Graves' hyperthyroidism.

The genes are TRBV12-3 or TRBV12-4 and TRBJ1-3, with D unclear. Trimming removed 7 bases from V and 1 base from J, with 8 bases in between. The CDR3 runs to 13 residues. CDR3 in amino acids: CASTRESGNTIYF. In DNA form, the CDR3 reads TGTGCCAGCACAAGGGAGTCTGGAAACACCATATATTTT.

This clonotype was seen many times. J is TRBJ2-7 and V is TRBV7-2; maybe TRBD2 (5 bases). This CDR3 spans 13 amino acids. CDR1 and CDR2 (germline): SGHTA, FQGNSA. V was shortened by 1 base and J by 3 bases, with 7 bases between the two germline ends. The CDR3 sequence: CASSLVEDYEQYF. In DNA form, the CDR3 reads TGTGCCAGCAGCTTAGTGGAGGACTACGAGCAGTACTTC.

The chain has TRBV28 and TRBJ2-2, with a weak D call TRBD1 (6 bases). V lost 5 bases and J 9 bases, leaving 13 bases between the germline ends. The germline gives CDR1 MDHEN, CDR2 SYDVKM. The length of the CDR3 is 13 residues. CDR3 loop: CASSVTGPRELFF. The CDR3 DNA sequence: TGTGCCAGCAGTGTGACAGGTCCCCGGGAGCTGTTTTTT.